The clone carrying this TCR beta chain was recorded many times. Its target is not known. The source of the sample is a study of Graves' ophthalmopathy and Graves' hyperthyroidism. Study as a whole: The blood sample was drawn at first diagnosis and before any treatment. General study findings and limits: Blood contained most expanded thyroid clonotypes exceeding 0.001 frequency. It was with around 71% sensitivity and 72% to 75% specificity that the model predicted ophthalmopathy progression.

CAS ≥3, NOSPECS ≥4, moderate-to-severe activity and duration under 3 months marked donors with ophthalmopathy. CDR3 regions of TCR beta were amplified from RNA transcripts. First-round RT-PCR used HTBI primers; second-round multiplex PCR followed. One entry per CDR3 protein results from TCRdb running MiXCR on the multiplex PCR reads. The sample includes 200,000 to 250,000 distinct CDR3 sequences, approximately 21% seen only once; the top ten take approximately 40%. There are 13 residues in the CDR3. The V gene's germline CDR1 is MNHEY and CDR2 SMNVEV (reference sequence). V was clipped by 2 bases and J by 3 bases, with 7 bases between them.

The chain recombines TRBV27 with TRBJ1-2; D is ambiguous. This TCR was sampled from a woman between 50 and 59 years old with Graves' ophthalmopathy. Sequenced input: peripheral blood. The CDR3 DNA is TGTGCCAGCAGTTTAGACGGTGACTATGGCTACACCTTC. Translation gives CASSLDGDYGYTF.